The sequence of this T cell receptor (beta chain) was determined in a study of T cells in localized non-small cell lung cancer. Study conclusions and caveats: Uninvolved adjacent lung showed the highest T cell clonality, exceeding tumor. The appearance of a median roughly 61 of the top 100 tumor clones was seen in adjacent lung.

As concerns this clone: Antigen: not known.

Profiling relied on immunoSEQ multiplex PCR, and the TCRdb table lists in-frame clones only, not all of them. The table has about 21,000 clones, approximately 91% seen once; the top ten hold roughly 30%. The CDR3 sequence is 14 residues long. J was trimmed by 7 bases and V by 4 bases; bases with no gene match: 2. CDR1 is MNHEY and CDR2 is SVGAGI in the germline V gene. This specimen consisted of peripheral blood mononuclear cells, obtained before any cancer treatment. The chain links TRBV6-5 to TRBJ1-6; 9 bases are shared with TRBD1. The sequence derives from a male donor aged 60 or over with stage II lung adenocarcinoma. CDR3 DNA sequence: TGTGCCAGCAGTTCGACAGGGGGGAATTCACCCCTCCACTTT. Amino acids: CASSSTGGNSPLHF.